This TCR beta chain was captured by sequencing in a study of molecular identifiers for immune sequencing clone quantification (dated by TCRdb to between 2018 and 2020). For the study in its entirety: In a replicate experiment, RNA from 20,000 or 100,000 naive CD8 T cells was split into five aliquots, four of which were sequenced. CD8 T cells were used in a methods study to benchmark molecular-identifier clustering-based TCR repertoire sequencing (MIDCIRS) and TCR RNA copy counting. Here is what the overall study found, with its caveats: Naive libraries contained spiked-in Jurkat TCR RNA (roughly ten copies' worth), which is not part of the donor repertoire. About 3 recovered TCR RNA copies per cell were obtained by modeling, versus about ten by digital PCR, implying a capture efficiency of 25% to 30%. When barcode sub-clustering was omitted, TCR diversity was inflated by chimeric consensus sequences, with chimeras reaching as high as 47%. Spiked-in Jurkat TCR RNA equal to a single cell's worth was reported to be detectable even within one million naive CD8 T cells. Highly expanded clone sizes could be underestimated because identical TCR molecules may share a barcode. Clones above 20 RNA copies held over 99% of molecules in CMV-specific effector cells but under 1% in naive cells.

From the cysteine through the phenylalanine, the CDR3 covers 13 amino acids. Only the CDR3 DNA stays, 39 bases, in frame from base 1. Trimming at the junction amounts to 2 bases on V and 7 bases on J, and the germline ends lie 9 bases apart. The CDR1 and CDR2 encoded by the germline V gene are MRHNA and SNTAGT. The library was generated by PCR. The instrument given in TCRdb is NextSeq 500. Preparation of bulk TCR libraries followed a previously described approach, with the TCR primers listed in Table S5. Purification of total RNA was performed with the Qiagen AllPrep DNA/RNA kit. Before analysis, reads from multiple sequencing runs of the same library were pooled. On the authors' methods: Reads were retained only if the reads had an exact TCR constant sequence, and the retained reads were trimmed to 150 nt and grouped according to their 12-nt molecular barcodes. Reads within each barcode group were sub-clustered using a 15% Levenshtein threshold, and quality-weighted consensus sequences were constructed for each RNA molecule. Non-functional sequences were excluded, and lower-count sequences lying one edit away from another sequence were also excluded. Based on a fit of two negative binomial distributions, barcode sub-clusters having less than 20% of the maximum read count were discarded. TCRdb handled the public reads itself, with Q25 trimming in fastp and clone calling in MiXCR, and kept productive beta chains. CDR3 protein sequences are deduplicated, and each keeps its most common genes and DNA. The V and J calls shown here were made by TCRdb, not taken from the authors' results. The sample includes about 40,000 distinct CDR3 sequences, with 24% observed a single time. The ten largest make up around 0.98% of the sample.

This clonotype was seen repeatedly, ten times or more. The antigen it binds to is not known. No quality values exist for individual bases; no much larger clone is one base distant. Libraries of naive CD8 T cells were built from approximately 22,000 to 940,000 sorted cells, with 10%, 30% or 50% of the purified RNA used. On a BD FACSAria II, naive CD8 T cells were FACS-sorted as CD8+CD4-CCR7+CD45RA+ and collected into RLT Plus buffer. To test detection sensitivity, Jurkat RNA equal to 10 or so TCR copies was added to samples of about 20,000-1,000,000 naive CD8 T cells. Enrichment of CD8 T cells was performed with RosetteSep CD8+ T Cell Enrichment Cocktail and Ficoll-Paque, after which ACK red cell lysis was carried out.

Sequencing used naive CD8+ T cells from blood, with Jurkat cell RNA spiked in. Taken with the paper, the label for cell subset or site translates to: FACS-sorted CD8+CD4-CCR7+CD45RA+ naive T cells. The receptor was isolated from a human donor in good health. Some libraries in this study had Jurkat cell RNA spiked in. The chain uses TRBV6-4 and TRBJ1-5; the D gene assignment is ambiguous. The CDR3 here reads CASSDACKQPQHF. The DNA sequence is as follows: TGTGCCAGCAGTGACGCCTGTAAACAGCCCCAGCATTTT.